This T cell receptor beta chain was identified in a study of CD8 T cells in Susac syndrome. General observations from the study: Individuals included in the TCR sequencing and HLA analysis were acknowledged by the study to be relatively few in number.

Random-hexamer reverse transcription was applied to about 0.45 to 1 ug RNA. An immunoSEQ multiplex PCR generated amplified TCR beta CDR3 products spanning 54 Vbeta and 13 Jbeta. TCRdb reprocessed the immunoSEQ multiplex PCR reads via MiXCR and lists one record per CDR3 protein. Among 250,000 to 300,000 distinct CDR3 sequences listed, 75% to 90% were seen once. For this clonotype: Its target is unknown.

Sequencing of TCR beta drew on CD8+ and CD4+ T cells from blood. The CDR3 is 16 amino acids. The junction had 6 bases not matched to a gene; V was cut back by 4 bases and J by 4 bases. The germline V gene has CDR1 MNHEY and CDR2 SMNVEV (reference sequence). The receptor's source is a human donor with multiple sclerosis. The sample consisted of CD8+ T cells from PBMCs. The chain carries TRBV27 and TRBJ2-3; 12 bases line up with TRBD2. Here the CDR3 reads CASSSQGLAGPDTQYF. The DNA of the CDR3 is TGTGCCAGCAGTTCCCAGGGACTAGCGGGTCCAGATACGCAGTATTTT.